The 17 T cell receptor beta chains presented below share a single source sample, sequenced in a study of T-cell memory formation after mild COVID-19. MiXCR, run by TCRdb on the 5' RACE reads, gives a single entry per CDR3 protein. The sample includes approximately 190,000 distinct CDR3 sequences, around 20% of them seen just once. Sequencing used PBMCs or a T cell subset sorted from them (not recorded which). All receptors derive from an adult woman who had mild COVID-19 (a few samples of this study predate the infection). Cell type and time point are not known.

This clonotype was counted at least ten times. The gene calls are TRBV7-3 and TRBJ2-3, with 9 bases that match TRBD2. The CDR3 contains 16 residues. J gave up 0 bases and V 5 bases, and 6 bases lay outside the gene matches. The germline V gene has CDR1 SGHTA and CDR2 FQGTGA. The chain's CDR3 is CASSPLAGLSTDTQYF. The CDR3 coding sequence is TGTGCCAGCAGCCCTCTAGCGGGGCTTAGCACAGATACGCAGTATTTT.

The sample holds many counts of this clonotype. CDR3 coding DNA: TGTGCCAGCAGTGGAGACAGGGGTGTTCACACTGAAGCTTTCTTT. It codes for CASSGDRGVHTEAFF. The V gene is TRBV6-6, the J gene TRBJ1-1, with TRBD1 matching 8 bases. CDR1 MNHNY and CDR2 SVGAGI come from the germline V gene (reference sequence). After removal of 5 bases from V and 3 bases from J, the junction contained 8 bases not matched to a gene. This CDR3 comprises 15 residues.

The J gene is TRBJ1-1, the V gene TRBV14, with D uncertain. CDR1 and CDR2 (germline): SGHDN, FVKESK. The length of the CDR3 is 15 residues. V lost 3 bases and J 5 bases, leaving 16 bases between the germline ends. CDR3 loop: CASSHGSYQETEAFF. Here the CDR3 DNA reads TGTGCCAGCAGCCACGGGTCCTATCAGGAGACTGAAGCTTTCTTT.

This chain joins TRBV30 and TRBJ1-2, with D possibly TRBD1 on 6 matching bases. V dropped 8 bases and J dropped 3 bases, with 16 bases sitting between them. The CDR3 is made up of 13 amino acids. Germline loops: CDR1 GTSNPN, CDR2 SVGIG (reference sequence). The CDR3, as DNA: TGTGCCCGTCAGAACAGGGCAGACTATGGCTACACCTTC. This translates into CARQNRADYGYTF.

The V call is TRBV29-1, the J call TRBJ1-2; D remains ambiguous. Germline assignment: CDR1 SQVTM and CDR2 ANQGSEA. This CDR3 comprises 9 residues. V dropped 4 bases and J dropped 7 bases, with 4 bases sitting between them. CDR3 bases: TGCAGCGTTGCCCCTGGCTACACCTTC. It codes for CSVAPGYTF.

This clonotype was counted only a few times. This rearrangement joins TRBV30 to TRBJ1-1; 7 bases agree with TRBD1. The germline CDR1 and CDR2 sequences are GTSNPN and SVGIG (reference sequence). The CDR3 consists of 14 residues. V was pared by 2 bases and J by 0 bases, with 3 bases of the junction left unmatched. CDR3 region: CAWSPDRMNTEAFF. The CDR3 DNA reads as TGTGCCTGGAGTCCGGACAGGATGAACACTGAAGCTTTCTTT.

This clonotype was observed at least ten times. J is TRBJ2-7 and V is TRBV7-8, with 16 positions matching TRBD2. This CDR3 is built from 17 residues. Germline CDR1 reads SGHVS; CDR2 reads FQNEAQ. With 5 bases clipped from V and 1 base from J, the junction kept 5 bases outside the gene matches. The CDR3 DNA is TGTGCCAGCAGCCCTGGGACTAGCGGGGGGGCTTCCTACGAGCAGTACTTC. As protein: CASSPGTSGGASYEQYF.

The V gene is TRBV25-1, the J gene TRBJ1-5, with D unclear. CDR1 and CDR2 from the germline V gene are MGHDK and SYGVNS. V lost 0 bases and J 6 bases, leaving 9 bases between the germline ends. CDR3 length: 14 residues. The CDR3 loop reads CASSEYGGRQPQHF. CDR3 nucleotides: TGTGCCAGCAGTGAATACGGAGGGCGTCAGCCCCAGCATTTT. Full variable domain (rest looked up from reference TRBV25-1 and TRBJ1-5): EADIYQTPRYLVIGTGKKITLECSQTMGHDKMYWYQQDPGMELHLIHYSYGVNSTEKGDLSSESTVSRIRTEHFPLTLESARPSHTSQYLCASSEYGGRQPQHFGDGTRLSIL.

This clonotype has more than one count but fewer than ten. The CDR3, as DNA: TGTGCCAGCAGTCCTAAGGGGGGGCATGGCTACACCTTC. Translating it yields CASSPKGGHGYTF. This rearrangement joins TRBV12-3 or TRBV12-4 to TRBJ1-2; perhaps TRBD1 as D (6 bases). The CDR3 totals 13 residues. V was pared by 5 bases and J by 6 bases, with 13 bases between.

This clonotype has a handful of counts. The V gene is TRBV7-6, the J gene TRBJ2-3; 7 nucleotides align to TRBD1. V lost 4 bases and J lost 4; bases outside the gene matches: 8. The CDR3 has 15 amino acids. Germline V gives CDR1 SGHVS, CDR2 FNYEAQ. The CDR3 bases are TGTGCCAGCAGCTCCCGACAGGGTAGTTCAGATACGCAGTATTTT. Amino acid sequence: CASSSRQGSSDTQYF.

This chain connects TRBV7-2 to TRBJ2-5; 10 bases are a match to TRBD2. V was clipped by 5 bases and J by 13 bases; unmatched bases: 4. Germline-derived CDR1 and CDR2 are SGHTA and FQGNSA. The CDR3 is 11 amino acids. The chain's CDR3 is CASSPTSGTYF. The CDR3 nucleotides read TGTGCCAGCAGCCCAACTAGCGGGACGTACTTC.

This clonotype was observed a few times. The chain couples TRBV6-5 to TRBJ1-6; D is uncertain. The CDR3 extends over 15 amino acids. Per germline, CDR1 MNHEY and CDR2 SVGAGI. The V gene lost 10 bases and the J gene lost 3 bases, with 16 bases spanning the gap. The DNA for the CDR3 is TGTGCCACCAAGTATGAGGGCAACTATAATTCACCCCTCCACTTT. It translates to CATKYEGNYNSPLHF.

The rearrangement uses TRBV30 and TRBJ1-4, with 8 bases aligning to TRBD1. The CDR3 is made up of 17 amino acids. Trimming removed 5 bases from V and 0 bases from J; junction bases left unmatched: 11. Germline-derived CDR1 and CDR2 are GTSNPN and SVGIG (reference sequence). The CDR3 loop is CAWGTVRQGSTNEKLFF. The CDR3 nucleotides read TGTGCCTGGGGGACGGTACGACAGGGGTCAACTAATGAAAAACTGTTTTTT.

The chain couples TRBV27 to TRBJ2-1; 7 nucleotides agree with TRBD1. The CDR3 length is 14 residues. In germline, CDR1 is MNHEY, CDR2 SMNVEV (reference sequence). After removal of 4 bases from V and 8 bases from J, the junction contained 8 bases not matched to a gene. The CDR3 spells CASSSYRDSDEQFF. The CDR3 region has the DNA TGTGCCAGCAGTTCATACCGGGACAGCGATGAGCAGTTCTTC.

This clonotype has at least ten counts. The J gene is TRBJ2-5, the V gene TRBV7-3; no clear D. CDR1 and CDR2 (germline): SGHTA, FQGTGA. Deletions cut 2 bases from V and 0 bases from J, with 13 bases between. CDR3 size: 16 residues. CDR3 region: CASSLSGPTDQETQYF. CDR3 bases: TGTGCCAGCAGCTTATCCGGCCCGACGGACCAAGAGACCCAGTACTTC.

This chain connects TRBV29-1 to TRBJ2-3; 8 bases agree with TRBD2. The V gene's germline CDR1 is SQVTM and CDR2 ANQGSEA. With V trimmed by 1 base and J by 6 bases, 9 bases remained unmatched. There are 15 residues in the CDR3. In nucleotides, the CDR3 is TGCAGCGTTGAAGTTGCGGGGGGCCAGATGGATACGCAGTATTTT. Protein product: CSVEVAGGQMDTQYF.

This clonotype was seen a few times. J is TRBJ2-7 and V is TRBV14; tentative D call: TRBD1 (6 bases). Germline CDR1 is SGHDN and CDR2 is FVKESK. CDR3 length equals 13 residues. Trimming shortened V by 4 bases and J by 2 bases, and 9 bases separated the two germline ends. The chain's CDR3 is CASSPKGAYEQYF. The CDR3 DNA reads as TGTGCCAGCAGCCCCAAGGGGGCCTACGAGCAGTACTTC.